The next 29 T cell receptor beta chains were all read from a single sample in a study of shared clonotypes between healthy human individuals. Only CD45RO-negative cells positively selected for CCR7 counted as naive CD8 cells, so terminally differentiated effector memory CD45RA+ cells were excluded. Profiled with immunoSEQ multiplex PCR; TCRdb holds only in-frame clones, not every one. The table records about 1,800,000 clones, less than 95% of them present only once. The sample taken for sequencing was naive CD8+ T cells sorted from blood. The receptors come from a man aged 18 to 29 in good health.

Notes on this clone: Other DNA sequences from this sample encode an identical CDR3 as well. The chain links TRBV4-1 to TRBJ2-5; 10 positions match TRBD2. V was pared by 1 base and J by 5 bases, with 1 base of the junction left unmatched. The CDR3 has 14 residues. CDR1 MGHRA and CDR2 YSYEKL come from the germline V gene. The CDR3 coding sequence is TGCGCCAGCAGCCAAGGACTAGCGGGCGAGACCCAGTACTTC. Translated: CASSQGLAGETQYF.

This rearrangement joins TRBV7-9 to TRBJ2-1; 9 bases map to TRBD2. In germline, CDR1 is SEHNR, CDR2 FQNEAQ (reference sequence). This CDR3 region has 15 residues. The V segment lost 3 bases and the J segment 9 bases; nucleotides outside the gene matches: 9. CDR3 sequence reads: CASSFWSGGIGEQFF. The DNA of the CDR3 is TGTGCCAGCAGCTTCTGGAGCGGGGGGATCGGTGAGCAGTTCTTC. The full variable domain, its missing parts supplied by reference TRBV7-9 and TRBJ2-1, is DTGVSQNPRHKITKRGQNVTFRCDPISEHNRLYWYRQTLGQGPEFLTYFQNEAQLEKSRLLSDRFSAERPKGSFSTLEIQRTEQGDSAMYLCASSFWSGGIGEQFFGPGTRLTVL.

The gene calls are TRBV2 and TRBJ2-3; 9 nucleotides line up with TRBD2. CDR1 is SNHLY and CDR2 is FYNNEI in the germline V gene. Trimming removed 3 bases from V and 0 bases from J; junction bases left unmatched: 4. This CDR3 has 16 residues. The CDR3 nucleotides are TGTGCCAGCAGTGAGGCTAGCGGGACTAGCACAGATACGCAGTATTTT. Amino acid sequence: CASSEASGTSTDTQYF.

This chain uses TRBV9 with TRBJ2-4; D might be TRBD1 or TRBD2, each matching 5 bases. Trimming removed 0 bases at V and 8 bases at J, with 12 bases between. The V gene's germline CDR1 is SGDLS and CDR2 YYNGEE. This CDR3 has 14 residues. The DNA of the CDR3 is TGTGCCAGCAGCGTAGGAGGGGCGACGGACATTCAGTACTTC. Its protein is CASSVGGATDIQYF. The full variable domain, its missing parts supplied by reference TRBV9 and TRBJ2-4, is DSGVTQTPKHLITATGQRVTLRCSPRSGDLSVYWYQQSLDQGLQFLIQYYNGEERAKGNILERFSAQQFPDLHSELNLSSLELGDSALYFCASSVGGATDIQYFGAGTRLSVL.

The chain has TRBV27 and TRBJ2-1, with 11 bases fitting TRBD2. CDR1 is MNHEY, CDR2 SMNVEV, per germline (reference sequence). V lost 3 bases to trimming and J lost 7 bases; unmatched junction nucleotides: 5. This CDR3 region has 15 residues. CDR3 region: CASSFTSGSINEQFF. The DNA of the CDR3 is TGTGCCAGCAGTTTCACTAGCGGGAGTATTAATGAGCAGTTCTTC.

This clone was found once. The chain couples TRBV6-5 to TRBJ1-1; 7 bases map to TRBD1. Germline loops: CDR1 MNHEY, CDR2 SVGAGI. The trim removed 7 bases at V and 5 bases at J, leaving 10 bases unmatched. The CDR3 length is 14 residues. As DNA, the CDR3 is TGTGCCAGCACCGTGGACAGGAGCGGAACTGAAGCTTTCTTT. It translates to CASTVDRSGTEAFF.

The V call is TRBV19, the J call TRBJ2-2; no firm D call. V lost 0 bases and J 5 bases, leaving 7 bases between the germline ends. Germline CDR1 is LNHDA and CDR2 is SQIVND (reference sequence). The CDR3 is 14 residues long. CDR3 region: CASSIDPRTGELFF. The CDR3 DNA sequence: TGTGCCAGTAGTATAGATCCTCGGACCGGGGAGCTGTTTTTT.

The CDR3 sequence is CASSLVPGQGHDEKLFF. In DNA, the CDR3 is TGTGCCAGCAGCTTAGTTCCGGGACAGGGACACGATGAAAAACTGTTTTTT. The chain uses TRBV7-9 and TRBJ1-4, with 9 nucleotides matching TRBD1. Germline V gene sequence: CDR1 SEHNR, CDR2 FQNEAQ (reference sequence). The CDR3 extends over 17 amino acids. Trimming removed 1 base from V and 6 bases from J; junction bases left unmatched: 9.

The chain links TRBV27 to TRBJ2-1, with 8 bases aligning to TRBD2. The germline V gene has CDR1 MNHEY and CDR2 SMNVEV (reference sequence). J gave up 2 bases and V 4 bases, and 4 bases lay outside the gene matches. The CDR3 spans 15 residues. The CDR3 DNA reads TGTGCCAGCAGTTCTCGGGGGGGCCCCTACAATGAGCAGTTCTTC. Residues: CASSSRGGPYNEQFF.

The chain carries TRBV7-3 and TRBJ2-2; 11 bases are a match to TRBD2. V lost 5 bases to trimming and J lost 4 bases; unmatched junction nucleotides: 3. Germline CDR1 reads SGHTA; CDR2 reads FQGTGA. The CDR3 contains 15 residues. The CDR3 spells CASSLGLAVTGELFF. In nucleotides, the CDR3 is TGTGCCAGCAGCCTGGGACTAGCGGTCACCGGGGAGCTGTTTTTT.

V gene TRBV5-1 combines with J gene TRBJ1-2; the match to TRBD1 covers 7 bases. The germline V gene has CDR1 SGHRS and CDR2 YFSETQ. There are 18 residues in the CDR3. V lost 3 bases and J lost 3; bases outside the gene matches: 17. CDR3 nucleotides: TGCGCCAGCAGCTACCCGGCTCAACAGGGGATCAAGGACTATGGCTACACCTTC. Its translation is CASSYPAQQGIKDYGYTF.

The chain is built from TRBV6-5 and TRBJ1-1; D gene unclear. The CDR3 spans 13 residues. Trimming removed 5 bases from V and 4 bases from J, with 11 bases in between. Germline-derived CDR1 and CDR2 are MNHEY and SVGAGI. The CDR3 nucleotides are TGTGCCAGCAGTCCCTCGGTCGGCACTGAAGCTTTCTTT. It codes for CASSPSVGTEAFF.

V and J are TRBV9 and TRBJ2-2; 10 bases fit TRBD2. The CDR3 consists of 15 residues. V lost 4 bases and J lost 3; bases outside the gene matches: 3. Germline CDR1 SGDLS, CDR2 YYNGEE. CDR3 coding DNA: TGTGCCAGCAGCATCCTAGCGGGAGACACCGGGGAGCTGTTTTTT. Translating it yields CASSILAGDTGELFF. The full variable domain, with the rest looked up from reference TRBV9 and TRBJ2-2, is DSGVTQTPKHLITATGQRVTLRCSPRSGDLSVYWYQQSLDQGLQFLIQYYNGEERAKGNILERFSAQQFPDLHSELNLSSLELGDSALYFCASSILAGDTGELFFGEGSRLTVL.

To note about this clone: One end of the junction does not line up with germline, which may come from a read error. This chain connects TRBV7-7 to TRBJ2-1; TRBD1 might be the D (5 bases). CDR1 is SSHAT and CDR2 is FNYEAQ in the germline V gene (reference sequence). This CDR3 contains 13 residues. The chain's CDR3 is CASSFGHNNEQFF. In DNA, the CDR3 is TGTGCTAGCAGCTTTGGACACAACAATGAGCAGTTCTTC. Filled out from reference TRBV7-7 and TRBJ2-1, the complete variable domain reads GAGVSQSPRYKVTKRGQDVTLRCDPISSHATLYWYQQALGQGPEFLTYFNYEAQPDKSGLPSDRFSAERPEGSISTLTIQRTEQRDSAMYRCASSFGHNNEQFFGPGTRLTVL.

In its sample, this clone was seen once. The chain's CDR3 is CASSQDPRGNAYGYTF. DNA of the CDR3: TGCGCCAGCAGCCAAGATCCAAGGGGAAACGCCTATGGCTACACCTTC. This chain joins TRBV4-1 and TRBJ1-2, with D possibly matching TRBD1 (5 bases). With 0 bases removed from V and 4 bases from J, the gap between germline ends came to 15 bases. Germline V gene sequence: CDR1 MGHRA, CDR2 YSYEKL. The CDR3 runs 16 residues.

This rearrangement joins TRBV6-1 to TRBJ1-3, with D unclear. CDR1 is MNHNS, CDR2 SASEGT, per germline. CDR3 length equals 16 residues. Trimming stripped 3 bases from V and 0 bases from J, with 12 bases between. CDR3 bases: TGTGCCAGCAGTGAGGCCCCCTGGGGCTCTGGAAACACCATATATTTT. It encodes CASSEAPWGSGNTIYF.

This clone is a singleton in its sample. This chain connects TRBV27 to TRBJ2-5; possibly TRBD2 for D (6 bases). V dropped 2 bases and J dropped 4 bases, with 8 bases sitting between them. The CDR3 extends over 13 amino acids. Germline CDR1 reads MNHEY; CDR2 reads SMNVEV (reference sequence). The DNA for the CDR3 is TGTGCCAGCAGTTTAGGACTATTAGAGACCCAGTACTTC. The encoded protein is CASSLGLLETQYF.

The gene calls are TRBV4-1 and TRBJ2-1; no definite D call. V dropped 0 bases and J dropped 7 bases, with 10 bases sitting between them. In germline, CDR1 is MGHRA, CDR2 YSYEKL. CDR3 size: 14 residues. The CDR3, as DNA: TGCGCCAGCAGCCAAGAATCGATAGGAAATGAGCAGTTCTTC. Protein: CASSQESIGNEQFF.

Concerning this clone itself: The same CDR3 also results from other DNA sequences found in this sample. V usage is TRBV11-2 and J usage is TRBJ2-1; D gene unclear. The length of the CDR3 is 11 residues. Germline lookup yields CDR1 SGHAT and CDR2 FQNNGV. V was pared by 1 base and J by 10 bases, with 5 bases between. The CDR3 loop is CASSLVVEQFF. CDR3 DNA sequence: TGTGCCAGCAGCTTAGTAGTCGAGCAGTTCTTC.

J is TRBJ2-7 and V is TRBV7-9, with 8 bases aligning to TRBD1. Germline V gene sequence: CDR1 SEHNR, CDR2 FQNEAQ (reference sequence). The trim removed 1 base at V and 2 bases at J, leaving 7 bases unmatched. This CDR3 has 16 amino acids. The CDR3 nucleotides read TGTGCCAGCAGCTTAGGCGGGACAGGCTCGCCCTACGAGCAGTACTTC. This translates into CASSLGGTGSPYEQYF.

The chain employs TRBV5-1 and TRBJ1-5; D ambiguous. The CDR3 is 16 residues long. The germline CDR1 and CDR2 sequences are SGHRS and YFSETQ. Trimming took 1 base from V and 3 from J, leaving 14 bases between them. The CDR3 loop reads CASSLTAAAPNQPQHF. In DNA, the CDR3 is TGCGCCAGCAGCTTGACGGCGGCAGCTCCCAATCAGCCCCAGCATTTT.

The gene calls are TRBV28 and TRBJ1-3, with D hard to call. In germline, CDR1 is MDHEN, CDR2 SYDVKM. The CDR3 extends over 12 amino acids. Trimming took 5 bases from V and 4 from J, leaving 6 bases between them. The CDR3 protein is CASSKTGNTIYF. Here the CDR3 DNA reads TGTGCCAGCAGTAAAACAGGAAACACCATATATTTT.

V and J are TRBV7-3 and TRBJ2-3; 10 positions match TRBD2. The CDR3 loop spans 17 amino acids. J gave up 5 bases and V 4 bases, and 12 bases lay outside the gene matches. Per the germline V gene, CDR1 is SGHTA and CDR2 is FQGTGA. CDR3 protein: CASSSIGERGGVDTQYF. CDR3 bases: TGTGCCAGCAGCTCCATAGGGGAGCGGGGGGGCGTAGATACGCAGTATTTT.

This sequence joins TRBV5-6 and TRBJ2-7; D possibly corresponds to TRBD1 (6 bases). V was cut by 4 bases and J by 3 bases, with 14 bases left in between. Germline CDR1 and CDR2: SGHDT and YYEEEE. This CDR3 comprises 14 residues. CDR3 in DNA: TGTGCCAGCAGCCCGATGGCAGGGGACTACGAGCAGTACTTC. Protein product: CASSPMAGDYEQYF.

CDR3 DNA sequence: TGTGCCAGCAGCTATAGCGGGGGTTACGAGCAGTACTTC. Translation: CASSYSGGYEQYF. The chain carries TRBV11-2 and TRBJ2-7; 9 bases match TRBD2. Trimming removed 4 bases from V and 4 bases from J; junction bases left unmatched: 2. The CDR3 loop spans 13 amino acids. Germline loops: CDR1 SGHAT, CDR2 FQNNGV. Together with reference TRBV11-2 and TRBJ2-7, the CDR3 gives the full variable domain: EAGVAQSPRYKIIEKRQSVAFWCNPISGHATLYWYQQILGQGPKLLIQFQNNGVVDDSQLPKDRFSAERLKGVDSTLKIQPAKLEDSAVYLCASSYSGGYEQYFGPGTRLTVT.

The chain is built from TRBV11-2 and TRBJ2-5, with 8 bases that match TRBD2. This CDR3 has 19 amino acids. CDR1 SGHAT and CDR2 FQNNGV come from the germline V gene. V was clipped by 1 base and J by 2 bases; unmatched bases: 15. The CDR3 loop reads CASSLGPPPGGRVQETQYF. In DNA form, the CDR3 reads TGTGCCAGCAGCTTAGGTCCCCCTCCGGGGGGGCGGGTTCAAGAGACCCAGTACTTC.

The chain employs TRBV10-2 and TRBJ2-3, with D perhaps TRBD2 (5 bases). Trimming cost V 3 bases and J 4 bases, with 8 bases left between them. This CDR3 contains 13 residues. Germline assignment: CDR1 WSHSY and CDR2 SAAADI. The CDR3 loop is CASSDGLSDTQYF. CDR3 DNA: TGCGCCAGCAGTGACGGACTTTCAGATACGCAGTATTTT.

This clone has only one observation. V gene TRBV30 combines with J gene TRBJ2-2; TRBD1 matches 7 bases. This CDR3 contains 13 residues. With V trimmed by 8 bases and J by 5 bases, 8 bases remained unmatched. CDR1 is GTSNPN, CDR2 SVGIG, per germline (reference sequence). The CDR3 coding sequence is TGTGCCCAAAAAAACAGGGGAACCGGGGAGCTGTTTTTT. Its protein is CAQKNRGTGELFF.

A few counts support this clone. This chain joins TRBV25-1 and TRBJ2-5, with TRBD1 matching over 8 bases. This CDR3 region has 16 residues. V lost 4 bases, J lost 2 bases, and 9 bases stayed unmatched. CDR1 is MGHDK, CDR2 SYGVNS, per germline. The CDR3 region is CASSGQKGTGQETQYF. The CDR3 DNA reads as TGTGCCAGCAGTGGCCAAAAAGGGACAGGACAAGAGACCCAGTACTTC. The full variable domain, with the rest looked up from reference TRBV25-1 and TRBJ2-5, is EADIYQTPRYLVIGTGKKITLECSQTMGHDKMYWYQQDPGMELHLIHYSYGVNSTEKGDLSSESTVSRIRTEHFPLTLESARPSHTSQYLCASSGQKGTGQETQYFGPGTRLLVL.